Listed below are T cell receptor beta chains from one sample, sequenced in a study of beta chain features in type 1 diabetes. The data were produced by immunoSEQ multiplex PCR, yet TCRdb's version contains in-frame clones alone and is incomplete. The data contain 430,000 or so clones, around 10% of them singletons. The material sequenced was naive CD4+ T cells from blood. The receptors here all came from a young woman in good health. Each CDR3 is given without its conserved first and last residue. The D gene is left open where the match is weak.

v_gene: TRBV2
d_gene: TRBD2
CDR3aa: ASSDRLLAGARETQY

v_gene: TRBV29-1
d_gene: NA
CDR3aa: SVVRSGANVLT

v_gene: TRBV2
d_gene: TRBD1
CDR3aa: ASGRQGTEAF

v_gene: TRBV9
d_gene: NA
CDR3aa: ASSDPPRDHEQF

v_gene: TRBV29-1
d_gene: NA
CDR3aa: SVGLEADTQY

v_gene: TRBV5-1
d_gene: TRBD1
CDR3aa: ASTTGQGKVTLH

v_gene: TRBV4-3
d_gene: NA
CDR3aa: ASSEEWPRAGNQPQH

v_gene: TRBV7-2
d_gene: NA
CDR3aa: ATRVRLSTDTQY

v_gene: TRBV27
d_gene: NA
CDR3aa: ASRGSNYGYT

v_gene: TRBV14
d_gene: NA
CDR3aa: ASSQRVTNYGYT

v_gene: TRBV28
d_gene: NA
CDR3aa: ASSLRVMALH

v_gene: TRBV9
d_gene: NA
CDR3aa: ASSVQGVQSGYEQY

v_gene: TRBV9
d_gene: NA
CDR3aa: ASSVATFYEQF